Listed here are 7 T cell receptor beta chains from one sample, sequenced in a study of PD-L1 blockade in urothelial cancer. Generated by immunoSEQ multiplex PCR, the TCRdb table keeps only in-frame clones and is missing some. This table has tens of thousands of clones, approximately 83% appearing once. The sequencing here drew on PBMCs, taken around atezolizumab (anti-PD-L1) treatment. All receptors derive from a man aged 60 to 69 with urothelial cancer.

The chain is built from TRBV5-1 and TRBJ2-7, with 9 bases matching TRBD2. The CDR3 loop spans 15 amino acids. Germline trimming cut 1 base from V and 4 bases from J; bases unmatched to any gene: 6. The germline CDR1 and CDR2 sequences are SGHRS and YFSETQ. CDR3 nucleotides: TGCGCCAGCAGCTTGCAGGCGGGGGGGCAATACGAGCAGTACTTC. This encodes CASSLQAGGQYEQYF.

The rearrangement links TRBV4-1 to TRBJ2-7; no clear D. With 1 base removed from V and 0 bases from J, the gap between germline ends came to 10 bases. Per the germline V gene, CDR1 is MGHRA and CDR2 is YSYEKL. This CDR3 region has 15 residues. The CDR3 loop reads CASSQGALLSYEQYF. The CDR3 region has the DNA TGCGCCAGCAGCCAAGGGGCCCTTCTCTCCTACGAGCAGTACTTC.

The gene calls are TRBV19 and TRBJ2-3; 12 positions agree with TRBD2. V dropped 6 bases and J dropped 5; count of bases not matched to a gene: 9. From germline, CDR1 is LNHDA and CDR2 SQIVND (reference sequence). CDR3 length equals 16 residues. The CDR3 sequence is CASSMLLAGGEDTQYF. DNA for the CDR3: TGTGCCAGTAGCATGCTACTAGCGGGGGGCGAAGATACGCAGTATTTT.

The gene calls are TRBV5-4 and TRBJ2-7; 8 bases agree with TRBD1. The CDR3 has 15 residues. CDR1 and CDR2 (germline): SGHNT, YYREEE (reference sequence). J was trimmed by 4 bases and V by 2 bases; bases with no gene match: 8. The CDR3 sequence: CASSFPGDRIYEQYF. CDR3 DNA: TGTGCCAGCAGCTTTCCAGGGGACAGGATTTACGAGCAGTACTTC.

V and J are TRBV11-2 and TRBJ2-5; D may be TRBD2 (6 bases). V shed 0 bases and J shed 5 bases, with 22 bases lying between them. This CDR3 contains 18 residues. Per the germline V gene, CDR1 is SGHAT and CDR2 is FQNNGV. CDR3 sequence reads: CASSLDRFVEGLLETQYF. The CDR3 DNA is TGTGCCAGCAGCTTAGATCGTTTCGTGGAGGGTCTATTGGAGACCCAGTACTTC.

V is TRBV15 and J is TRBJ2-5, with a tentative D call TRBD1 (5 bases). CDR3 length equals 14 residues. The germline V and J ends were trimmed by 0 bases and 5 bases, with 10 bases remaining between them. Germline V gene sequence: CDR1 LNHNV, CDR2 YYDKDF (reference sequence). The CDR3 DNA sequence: TGTGCCACCAGCAGAGAGGCAGGGCGGGAGACCCAGTACTTC. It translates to CATSREAGRETQYF. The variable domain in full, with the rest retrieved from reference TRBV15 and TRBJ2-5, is DAMVIQNPRYQVTQFGKPVTLSCSQTLNHNVMYWYQQKSSQAPKLLFHYYDKDFNNEADTPDNFQSRRPNTSFCFLDIRSPGLGDTAMYLCATSREAGRETQYFGPGTRLLVL.

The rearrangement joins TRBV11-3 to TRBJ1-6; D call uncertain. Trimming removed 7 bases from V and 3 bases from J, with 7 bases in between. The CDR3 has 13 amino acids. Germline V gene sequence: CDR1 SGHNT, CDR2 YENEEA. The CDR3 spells CASNSLYNSPLHF. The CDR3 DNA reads TGTGCCAGCAACTCCCTCTATAATTCACCCCTCCACTTT.